Described below is a single TCR beta chain sequence and its context. As processed by the authors: Nucleated cell counts were estimated from reference gene primer amplification. Using immunoSEQ multiplex PCR, the repertoire was profiled, and TCRdb retains in-frame clones only, with some absent. The V and J calls and clone size were taken over from that table, and D and trimming were inferred from the DNA. The sample consists of about 480,000 clones, 89% of them appearing once. This sample is part of a study of blood T cell repertoires in COVID-19. The germline gives CDR1 MNHEY, CDR2 SVGEGT. Trimming removed 6 bases from V and 5 bases from J, with 20 bases in between. The CDR3 is 15 residues long.

The sequenced sample consisted of peripheral blood. J is TRBJ2-7 and V is TRBV6-2 or TRBV6-3; no firm D call. The clonotype comes from a man in his late teens or twenties with COVID-19, enrolled during active disease. CDR3 protein: CASSHKAVGSHEQYF. As DNA, the CDR3 is TGTGCCAGCAGCCATAAGGCAGTCGGGTCCCACGAGCAGTACTTC.